The following is a TCR beta chain sequence with its context. What it binds is not known. The same CDR3 arises from other DNA sequences in this sample as well. Several immunoSEQ 96-well plates shared each subset's DNA, each plate a replicate. TCRdb's table, derived via immunoSEQ multiplex PCR, lists solely in-frame clones and lacks some. The sample yields approximately 2,000,000 clones, 85% to 95% seen once. The data belong to a study of shared clonotypes between healthy human individuals. Regarding the study as a whole: Sampling was confined to blood; repertoires within tissues likely differ. Rarefaction curves obtained for sorted subsets showed sequencing incomplete despite large depth. The represented genetic and exposure-history diversity was limited by the small number of donors.

The sequenced sample was naive CD4+ T cells from PBMCs. The subset: CD45RA+ positively selected. The origin of this receptor is a man aged 18 to 29 in good health. Some clones in this sample may be carry-over from other donors' samples.

CDR3 nucleotide sequence: TGCGCCAGCAGCCAAGGAGAGACCCAGTACTTC. Encoded protein: CASSQGETQYF. The chain couples TRBV5-1 to TRBJ2-5; D remains unclear. The CDR3 extends over 11 amino acids. Germline CDR1 and CDR2: SGHRS and YFSETQ. Trimming cost V 4 bases and J 4 bases, with 5 bases left between them.